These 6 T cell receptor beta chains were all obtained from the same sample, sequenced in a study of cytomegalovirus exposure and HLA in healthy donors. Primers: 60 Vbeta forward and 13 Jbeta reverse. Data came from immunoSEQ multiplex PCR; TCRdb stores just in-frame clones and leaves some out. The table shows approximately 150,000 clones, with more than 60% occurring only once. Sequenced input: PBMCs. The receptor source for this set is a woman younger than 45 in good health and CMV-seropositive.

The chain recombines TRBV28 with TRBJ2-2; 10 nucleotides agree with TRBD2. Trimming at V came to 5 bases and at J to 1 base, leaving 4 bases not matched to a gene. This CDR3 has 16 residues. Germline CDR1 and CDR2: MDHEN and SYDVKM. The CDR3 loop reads CASSTRTSGNTGELFF. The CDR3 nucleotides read TGTGCCAGCAGTACCCGGACTAGCGGGAACACCGGGGAGCTGTTTTTT.

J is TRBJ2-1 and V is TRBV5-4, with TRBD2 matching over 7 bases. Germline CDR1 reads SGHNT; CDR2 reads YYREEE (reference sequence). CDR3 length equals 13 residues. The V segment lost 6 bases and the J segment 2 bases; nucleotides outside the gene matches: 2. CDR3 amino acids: CASTAGPYNEQFF. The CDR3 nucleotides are TGTGCCAGCACAGCGGGACCCTACAATGAGCAGTTCTTC.

CDR3 in amino acids: CASSFFTGSFYEQYF. The CDR3 DNA follows: TGTGCCAGCAGCTTTTTTACAGGGTCGTTCTACGAGCAGTACTTC. The V and J genes are TRBV5-8 and TRBJ2-7; a possible D gene is TRBD1 (6 bases). With 2 bases removed from V and 3 bases from J, the gap between germline ends came to 15 bases. Looked up from germline, CDR1 is SGHTS and CDR2 is YDEGEE. The CDR3 is 15 amino acids.

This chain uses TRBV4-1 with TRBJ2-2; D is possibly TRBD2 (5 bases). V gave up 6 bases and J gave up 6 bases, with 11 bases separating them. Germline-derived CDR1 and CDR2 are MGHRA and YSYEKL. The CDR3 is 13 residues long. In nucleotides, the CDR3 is TGCGCCAGCAGGGGCGCCGGGGCCGGGGAGCTGTTTTTT. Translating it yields CASRGAGAGELFF.

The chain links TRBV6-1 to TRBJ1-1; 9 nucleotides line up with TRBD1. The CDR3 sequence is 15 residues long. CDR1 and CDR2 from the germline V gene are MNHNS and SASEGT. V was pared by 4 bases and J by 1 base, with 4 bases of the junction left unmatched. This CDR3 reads CASSVGQGTNTEAFF. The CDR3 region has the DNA TGTGCCAGCAGTGTGGGACAGGGTACGAACACTGAAGCTTTCTTT.

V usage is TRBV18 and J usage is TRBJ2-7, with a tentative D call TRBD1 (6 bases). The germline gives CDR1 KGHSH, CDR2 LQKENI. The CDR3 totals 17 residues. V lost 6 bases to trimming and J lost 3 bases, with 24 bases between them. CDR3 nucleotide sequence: TGTGCCAGCTCTACCACCGGACAGACTCGGAGCCTCTACGAGCAGTACTTC. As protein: CASSTTGQTRSLYEQYF.